This entry lists 14 T cell receptor beta chains sequenced from one sample in a study of molecular identifiers for immune sequencing clone quantification. TCRdb fed the PCR reads into MiXCR, producing one record per CDR3 protein. The sample shows roughly 630,000 distinct CDR3 sequences, about 25% of them seen only once. Sequencing was performed on naive CD8+ T cells from blood, with Jurkat cell RNA spiked in. The sample's subset: FACS-sorted CD8+CD4-CCR7+CD45RA+ naive T cells. The receptors shown here come from a human donor in good health. Some libraries in this study had Jurkat cell RNA spiked in.

This clonotype occurred many times. This chain joins TRBV12-3 or TRBV12-4 and TRBJ2-2; 8 bases line up with TRBD2. The CDR3 spans 16 residues. Trimming cost V 8 bases and J 0 bases; bases outside gene matches: 8. CDR3 sequence reads: CASGIGGGTNTGELFF. In nucleotides, the CDR3 is TGTGCCAGCGGAATAGGCGGGGGGACGAACACCGGGGAGCTGTTTTTT.

This clonotype was counted ten times or more. CDR3 DNA sequence: TGTGCCAGCAGTTACAATGAGCAGTTCTTC. Protein: CASSYNEQFF. The V call is TRBV25-1, the J call TRBJ2-1; no clear D gene. The V gene's germline CDR1 is MGHDK and CDR2 SYGVNS. The CDR3 contains 10 residues. The ends were cut back, 5 bases at V and 4 bases at J, with 0 bases in the middle.

A remark on this clonotype: This clone may be a read error of a much larger clone one base away. The V call is TRBV21-1, the J call TRBJ2-2; the tabulated D call, TRBD2, remains unverified against the DNA. TRBV21-1 is a documented pseudogene. This CDR3 region has 13 residues. This CDR3 is CASPSGNTGELFF. CDR3 DNA sequence: TGTGCCAGCCCAAGCGGAAACACCGGGGAGCTGTTTTTT.

This clonotype was counted many times. CDR3 loop: CASSPTGRAGDPKNIQYF. CDR3 bases: TGTGCCAGCAGCCCTACCGGGCGGGCGGGAGATCCCAAAAACATTCAGTACTTC. The chain recombines TRBV7-9 with TRBJ2-4; 7 bases agree with TRBD2. This CDR3 comprises 18 residues. The germline gives CDR1 SEHNR, CDR2 FQNEAQ (reference sequence). Trimming took 5 bases from V and 2 from J; bases not matched to a gene: 15. Combining the CDR3 with reference TRBV7-9 and TRBJ2-4 gives the whole variable domain DTGVSQNPRHKITKRGQNVTFRCDPISEHNRLYWYRQTLGQGPEFLTYFQNEAQLEKSRLLSDRFSAERPKGSFSTLEIQRTEQGDSAMYLCASSPTGRAGDPKNIQYFGAGTRLSVL.

This clonotype was detected many times. The rearrangement links TRBV28 to TRBJ1-1, with 12 bases lining up with TRBD1. Looked up from germline, CDR1 is MDHEN and CDR2 is SYDVKM. The CDR3 consists of 20 residues. The trim removed 1 base at V and 3 bases at J, leaving 15 bases unmatched. The CDR3 is CASSLLQSGTGGFWYTEAFF. The DNA of the CDR3 is TGTGCCAGCAGTTTATTGCAGTCCGGGACAGGGGGCTTTTGGTACACTGAAGCTTTCTTT.

Comment on this clonotype: This clone may be a read error of a much larger clone one base away. V gene TRBV5-1 combines with J gene TRBJ2-7; unclear D gene. The CDR3 covers 13 residues. Per the germline V gene, CDR1 is SGHRS and CDR2 is YFSETQ. CDR3 sequence reads: CASSPMYSYEQSF. CDR3 coding DNA: TGCGCCAGCAGCCCGATGTATTCCTACGAGCAGTCCTTC. The full variable domain, with the rest looked up from reference TRBV5-1 and TRBJ2-7, is KAGVTQTPRYLIKTRGQQVTLSCSPISGHRSVSWYQQTPGQGLQFLFEYFSETQRNKGNFPGRFSGRQFSNSRSEMNVSTLELGDSALYLCASSPMYSYEQSFGPGTRLTVT.

V and J are TRBV15 and TRBJ1-2; no reliable D call. The ends were cut back, 0 bases at V and 4 bases at J, with 12 bases in the middle. Germline assignment: CDR1 LNHNV and CDR2 YYDKDF (reference sequence). This CDR3 contains 15 residues. The DNA for the CDR3 is TGTGCCACCAGCAGAGATCGGTCGGAGGGCTATGGCTACACCTTC. Translating gives CATSRDRSEGYGYTF.

Worth noting for this clonotype: A much larger clone lies one base from this, so it may be a read error. The chain couples TRBV28 to TRBJ2-7; possibly TRBD2 for D (6 bases). The V end was cut by 2 bases, the J end by 5 bases, with 22 bases between. Germline V lookup: CDR1 MDHEN, CDR2 SYDVKM. The CDR3 has 17 amino acids. This CDR3 reads CASSLGARDSGKDEQYF. CDR3 nucleotide sequence: TGTGCCAGCAGTTTAGGGGCCCGGGACTCGGGAAAAGACGAGCAGTACTTC.

As regards this clonotype: A much larger clone is a single base away; this may be a read error. The chain uses TRBV5-6 and TRBJ2-7, with a tentative D call TRBD2 (6 bases). CDR3 length: 15 residues. Germline V gives CDR1 SGHDT, CDR2 YYEEEE. The germline V and J ends were trimmed by 7 bases and 0 bases, with 17 bases remaining between them. Written as DNA, the CDR3 is TGTGCCAGCTCCTCGGGCGGGACCCACTCCTACGAGCAGTACTTC. Protein product: CASSSGGTHSYEQYF.

The rearrangement links TRBV7-2 to TRBJ2-5; D is perhaps TRBD1 (5 bases). V was pared by 8 bases and J by 6 bases, with 22 bases between. CDR1 and CDR2 from the germline V gene are SGHTA and FQGNSA. The CDR3 runs 15 residues. This CDR3 reads CASVSPLGRGKTQYF. As DNA, the CDR3 is TGTGCCAGCGTCTCTCCCCTGGGAAGGGGTAAGACCCAGTACTTC.

On this clonotype itself: With a much larger clone just one base away, this may be a read error. The rearrangement links TRBV6-6 to TRBJ1-5; 7 bases line up with TRBD1. CDR1 and CDR2 from the germline V gene are MNHNY and SVGAGI (reference sequence). V was clipped by 0 bases and J by 1 base; unmatched bases: 9. The CDR3 is made up of 18 amino acids. DNA for the CDR3: TGTGCCAGCAGTTACTCGGTTGGTATGACAGGGAGCAATCAGCCCCAGCATTTT. This encodes CASSYSVGMTGSNQPQHF.

This clonotype was recorded many times. The chain links TRBV6-5 to TRBJ2-7, with D perhaps TRBD1 (5 bases). The V gene lost 6 bases and the J gene lost 4 bases, with 13 bases spanning the gap. This CDR3 is 13 amino acids long. Germline lookup yields CDR1 MNHEY and CDR2 SVGAGI. CDR3 sequence reads: CASSYSDSYEQYF. The CDR3, as DNA: TGTGCCAGCAGCTACAGCGACAGTTACGAGCAGTACTTC.

This clonotype was recorded at least ten times. This rearrangement joins TRBV5-5 to TRBJ2-3; a possible D gene is TRBD1 (6 bases). The CDR3 is 16 residues long. Per germline, CDR1 SGHKS and CDR2 YYEKEE (reference sequence). V was pared by 3 bases and J by 2 bases, with 16 bases between. This chain's CDR3 is CASSYQGHPLTDTQYF. DNA of the CDR3: TGTGCCAGCAGCTATCAGGGACACCCTCTCACAGATACGCAGTATTTT.

This clonotype came up once. The final CDR3 position lacks the conserved phenylalanine or tryptophan, pointing to a likely read error. V usage is TRBV6-5 and J usage is TRBJ2-5, with D possibly matching TRBD1 (5 bases). The CDR3 totals 15 residues. Germline CDR1 MNHEY, CDR2 SVGAGI. V was cut by 6 bases and J by 0 bases, with 14 bases left in between. CDR3 protein: CASSPKGFYQETQYS. In DNA, the CDR3 is TGTGCCAGCAGCCCTAAGGGGTTTTACCAAGAGACCCAGTACTCC.